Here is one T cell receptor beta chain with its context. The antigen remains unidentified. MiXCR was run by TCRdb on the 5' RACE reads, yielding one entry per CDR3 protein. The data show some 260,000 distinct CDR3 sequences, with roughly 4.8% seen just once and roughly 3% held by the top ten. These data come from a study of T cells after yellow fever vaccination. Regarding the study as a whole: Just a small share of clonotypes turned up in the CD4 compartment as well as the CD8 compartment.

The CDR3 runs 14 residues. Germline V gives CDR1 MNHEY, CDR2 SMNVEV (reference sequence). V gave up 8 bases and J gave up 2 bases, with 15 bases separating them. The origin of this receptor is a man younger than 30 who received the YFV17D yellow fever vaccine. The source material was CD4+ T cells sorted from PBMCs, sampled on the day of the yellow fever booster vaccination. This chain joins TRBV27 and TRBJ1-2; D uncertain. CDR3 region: CASSSLSENYGYTF. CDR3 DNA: TGTGCCAGCTCGTCGCTGTCTGAGAACTATGGCTACACCTTC.